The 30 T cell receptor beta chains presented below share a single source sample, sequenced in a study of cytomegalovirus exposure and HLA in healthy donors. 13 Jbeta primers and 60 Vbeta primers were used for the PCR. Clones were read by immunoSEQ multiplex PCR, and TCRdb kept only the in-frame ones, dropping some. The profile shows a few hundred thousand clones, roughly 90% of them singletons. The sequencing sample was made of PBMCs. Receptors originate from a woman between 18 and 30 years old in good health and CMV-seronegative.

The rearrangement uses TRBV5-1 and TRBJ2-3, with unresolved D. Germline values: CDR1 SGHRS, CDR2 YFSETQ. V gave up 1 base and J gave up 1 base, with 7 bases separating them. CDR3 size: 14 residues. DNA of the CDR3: TGCGCCAGCAGCTTGTTAACAGGCACAGATACGCAGTATTTT. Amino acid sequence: CASSLLTGTDTQYF. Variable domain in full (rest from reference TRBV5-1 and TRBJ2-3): KAGVTQTPRYLIKTRGQQVTLSCSPISGHRSVSWYQQTPGQGLQFLFEYFSETQRNKGNFPGRFSGRQFSNSRSEMNVSTLELGDSALYLCASSLLTGTDTQYFGPGTRLTVL.

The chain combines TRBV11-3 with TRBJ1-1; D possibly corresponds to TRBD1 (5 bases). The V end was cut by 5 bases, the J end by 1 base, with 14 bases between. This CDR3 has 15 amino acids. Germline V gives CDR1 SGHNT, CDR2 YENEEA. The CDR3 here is CASSPPEGENTEAFF. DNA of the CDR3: TGTGCCAGCAGCCCCCCGGAAGGGGAGAACACTGAAGCTTTCTTT.

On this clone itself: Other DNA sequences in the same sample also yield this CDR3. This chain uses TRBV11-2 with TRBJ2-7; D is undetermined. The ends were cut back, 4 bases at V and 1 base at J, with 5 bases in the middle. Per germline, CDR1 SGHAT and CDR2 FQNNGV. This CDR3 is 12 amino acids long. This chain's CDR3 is CASSSGSYEQYF. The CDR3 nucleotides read TGTGCCAGCAGCTCCGGTTCCTACGAGCAGTACTTC. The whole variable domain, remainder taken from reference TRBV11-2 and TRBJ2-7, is EAGVAQSPRYKIIEKRQSVAFWCNPISGHATLYWYQQILGQGPKLLIQFQNNGVVDDSQLPKDRFSAERLKGVDSTLKIQPAKLEDSAVYLCASSSGSYEQYFGPGTRLTVT.

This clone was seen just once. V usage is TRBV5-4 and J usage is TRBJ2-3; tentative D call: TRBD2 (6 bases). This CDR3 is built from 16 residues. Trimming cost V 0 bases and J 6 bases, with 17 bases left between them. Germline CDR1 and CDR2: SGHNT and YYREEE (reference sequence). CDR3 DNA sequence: TGTGCCAGCAGCTTGGAGCGGGTCAAGTCTACCGATACGCAGTATTTT. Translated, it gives CASSLERVKSTDTQYF. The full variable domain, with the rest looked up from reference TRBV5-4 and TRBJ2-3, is ETGVTQSPTHLIKTRGQQVTLRCSSQSGHNTVSWYQQALGQGPQFIFQYYREEENGRGNFPPRFSGLQFPNYSSELNVNALELDDSALYLCASSLERVKSTDTQYFGPGTRLTVL.

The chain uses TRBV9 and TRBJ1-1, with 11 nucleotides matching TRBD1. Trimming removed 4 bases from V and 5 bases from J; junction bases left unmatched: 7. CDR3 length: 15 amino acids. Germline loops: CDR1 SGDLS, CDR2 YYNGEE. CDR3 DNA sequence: TGTGCCAGCAGCCCTCATGGGACAGGGGGGACTGAAGCTTTCTTT. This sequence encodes CASSPHGTGGTEAFF.

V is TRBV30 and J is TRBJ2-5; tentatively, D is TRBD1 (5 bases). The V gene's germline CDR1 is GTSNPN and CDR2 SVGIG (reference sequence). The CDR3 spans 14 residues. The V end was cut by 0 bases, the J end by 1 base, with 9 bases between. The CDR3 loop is CAWSVQAIQETQYF. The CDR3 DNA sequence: TGTGCCTGGAGTGTACAGGCAATCCAAGAGACCCAGTACTTC.

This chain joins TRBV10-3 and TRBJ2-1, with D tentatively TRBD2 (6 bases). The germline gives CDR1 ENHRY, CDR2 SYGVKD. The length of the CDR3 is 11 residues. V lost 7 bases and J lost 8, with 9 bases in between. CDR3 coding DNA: TGTGCCATCACGGAGGGCTATGAGCAGTTCTTC. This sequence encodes CAITEGYEQFF.

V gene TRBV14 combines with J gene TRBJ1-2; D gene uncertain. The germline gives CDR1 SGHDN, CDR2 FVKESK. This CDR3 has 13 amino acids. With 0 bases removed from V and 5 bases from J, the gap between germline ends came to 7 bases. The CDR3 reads CASSQDFEYGYTF. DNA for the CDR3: TGTGCCAGCAGCCAAGATTTCGAGTATGGCTACACCTTC.

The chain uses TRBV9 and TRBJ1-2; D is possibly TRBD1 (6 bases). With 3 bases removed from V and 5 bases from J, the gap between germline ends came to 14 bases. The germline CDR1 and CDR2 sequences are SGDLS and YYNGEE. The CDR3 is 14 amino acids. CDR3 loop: CASSGKQGLYGYTF. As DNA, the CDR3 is TGTGCCAGCAGCGGGAAACAGGGCTTGTATGGCTACACCTTC.

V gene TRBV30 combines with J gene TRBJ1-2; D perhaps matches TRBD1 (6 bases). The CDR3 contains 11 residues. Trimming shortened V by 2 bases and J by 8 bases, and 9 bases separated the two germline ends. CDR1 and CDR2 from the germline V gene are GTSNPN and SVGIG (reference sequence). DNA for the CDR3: TGTGCCTGGAGTTCAGGGGTCGGCTACACCTTC. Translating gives CAWSSGVGYTF.

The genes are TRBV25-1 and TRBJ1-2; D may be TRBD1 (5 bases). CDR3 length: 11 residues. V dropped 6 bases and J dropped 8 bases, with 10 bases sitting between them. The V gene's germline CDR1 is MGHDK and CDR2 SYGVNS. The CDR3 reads CASSRGIGYTF. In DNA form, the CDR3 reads TGTGCCAGCAGCCGGGGGATCGGCTACACCTTC.

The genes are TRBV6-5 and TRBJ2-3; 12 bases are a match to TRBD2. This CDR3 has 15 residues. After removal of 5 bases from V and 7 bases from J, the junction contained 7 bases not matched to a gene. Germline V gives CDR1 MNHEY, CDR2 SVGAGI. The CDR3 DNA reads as TGTGCCAGCAGTACTCTAGCGGGGGGGTTAAATACGCAGTATTTT. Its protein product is CASSTLAGGLNTQYF.

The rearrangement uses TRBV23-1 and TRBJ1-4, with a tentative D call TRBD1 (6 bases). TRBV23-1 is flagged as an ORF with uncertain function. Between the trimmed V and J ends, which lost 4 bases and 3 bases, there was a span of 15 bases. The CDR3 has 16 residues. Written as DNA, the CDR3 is TGCGCCAGCAGTCCCCCTCGCAGACAGGCTAATGAAAAACTGTTTTTT. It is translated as CASSPPRRQANEKLFF.

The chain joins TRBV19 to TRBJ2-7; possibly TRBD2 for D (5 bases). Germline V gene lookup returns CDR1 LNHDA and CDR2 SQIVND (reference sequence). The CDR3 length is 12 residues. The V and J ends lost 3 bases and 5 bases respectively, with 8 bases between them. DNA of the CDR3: TGTGCCAGTAGTATGCTGGAGGACGAGCAGTACTTC. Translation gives CASSMLEDEQYF.

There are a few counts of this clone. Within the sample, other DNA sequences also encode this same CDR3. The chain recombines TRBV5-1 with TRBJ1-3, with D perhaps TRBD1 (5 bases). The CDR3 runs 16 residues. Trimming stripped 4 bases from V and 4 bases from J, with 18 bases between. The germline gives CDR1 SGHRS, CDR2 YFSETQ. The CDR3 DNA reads TGCGCCAGCAGCCCCCGGCAGGGAAATAGCGGAAACACCATATATTTT. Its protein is CASSPRQGNSGNTIYF.

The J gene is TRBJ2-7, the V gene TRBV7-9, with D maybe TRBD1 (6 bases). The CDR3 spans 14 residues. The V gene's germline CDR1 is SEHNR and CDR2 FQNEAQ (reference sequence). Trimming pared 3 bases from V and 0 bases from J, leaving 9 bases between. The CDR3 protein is CASSFDRSSYEQYF. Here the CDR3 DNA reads TGTGCCAGCAGCTTCGACAGGAGCTCCTACGAGCAGTACTTC.

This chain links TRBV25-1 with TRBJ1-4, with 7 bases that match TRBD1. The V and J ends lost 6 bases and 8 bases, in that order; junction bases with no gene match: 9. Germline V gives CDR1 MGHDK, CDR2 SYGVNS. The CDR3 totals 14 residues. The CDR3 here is CASSNRGGEEKLFF. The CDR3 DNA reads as TGTGCCAGCAGCAACAGGGGAGGAGAAGAAAAACTGTTTTTT.

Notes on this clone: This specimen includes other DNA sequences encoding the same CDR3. CDR3 region: CASSEPGQGTQGYTF. CDR3 in DNA: TGTGCCAGTAGTGAACCGGGACAGGGAACTCAAGGCTACACCTTC. This chain joins TRBV19 and TRBJ1-2, with 9 bases aligning to TRBD1. Losses at the gene ends were 5 bases for V and 8 bases for J; bases not matched to a gene: 12. Germline V lookup: CDR1 LNHDA, CDR2 SQIVND (reference sequence). This CDR3 is 15 amino acids long.

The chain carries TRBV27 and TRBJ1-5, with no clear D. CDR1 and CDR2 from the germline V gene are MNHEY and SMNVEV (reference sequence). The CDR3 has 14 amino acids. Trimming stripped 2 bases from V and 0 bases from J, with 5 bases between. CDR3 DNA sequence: TGTGCCAGCAGTTTACAAAATAGCAATCAGCCCCAGCATTTT. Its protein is CASSLQNSNQPQHF.

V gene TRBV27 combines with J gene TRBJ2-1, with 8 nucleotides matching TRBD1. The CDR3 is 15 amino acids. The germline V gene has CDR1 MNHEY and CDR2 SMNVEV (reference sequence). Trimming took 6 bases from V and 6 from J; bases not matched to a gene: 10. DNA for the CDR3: TGTGCCAGCAGCCCACTCGACAGGGGAGGCAATGAGCAGTTCTTC. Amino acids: CASSPLDRGGNEQFF.

CDR3 nucleotides: TGTGCCAGCAGCCAGGGGGACAGGGCAGGTGAAGCTTTCTTT. Translating it yields CASSQGDRAGEAFF. V usage is TRBV4-2 and J usage is TRBJ1-1; 9 bases align to TRBD1. This CDR3 spans 14 amino acids. With V trimmed by 3 bases and J by 7 bases, 6 bases remained unmatched. Germline values: CDR1 LGHNA, CDR2 YNFKEQ.

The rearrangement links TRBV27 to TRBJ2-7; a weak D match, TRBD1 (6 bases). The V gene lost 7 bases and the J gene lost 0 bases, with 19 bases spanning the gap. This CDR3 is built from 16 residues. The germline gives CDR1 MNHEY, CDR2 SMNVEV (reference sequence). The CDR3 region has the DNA TGTGCCAGCATCAACAGGGCAGGGGTCCCCTCCTACGAGCAGTACTTC. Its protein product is CASINRAGVPSYEQYF.

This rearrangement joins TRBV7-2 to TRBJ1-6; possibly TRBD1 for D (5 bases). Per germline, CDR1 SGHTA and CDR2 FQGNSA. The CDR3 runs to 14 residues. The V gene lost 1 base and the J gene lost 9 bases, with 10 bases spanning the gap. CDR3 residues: CASSLGQSFSPLHF. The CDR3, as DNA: TGTGCCAGCAGCTTAGGACAGAGCTTTTCACCCCTCCACTTT.

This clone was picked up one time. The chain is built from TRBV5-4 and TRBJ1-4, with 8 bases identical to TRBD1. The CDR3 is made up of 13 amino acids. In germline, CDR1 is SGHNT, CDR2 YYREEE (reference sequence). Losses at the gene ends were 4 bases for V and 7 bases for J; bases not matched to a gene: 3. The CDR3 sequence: CASSTDRGEKLFF. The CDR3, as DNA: TGTGCCAGCAGCACCGACAGGGGTGAAAAACTGTTTTTT.

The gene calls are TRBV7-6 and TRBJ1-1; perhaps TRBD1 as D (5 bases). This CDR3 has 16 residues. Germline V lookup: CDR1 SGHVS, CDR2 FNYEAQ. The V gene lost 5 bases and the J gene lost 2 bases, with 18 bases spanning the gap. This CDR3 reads CASSQGRRTRNTEAFF. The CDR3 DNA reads TGTGCCAGCAGCCAGGGCCGAAGGACCCGAAACACTGAAGCTTTCTTT.

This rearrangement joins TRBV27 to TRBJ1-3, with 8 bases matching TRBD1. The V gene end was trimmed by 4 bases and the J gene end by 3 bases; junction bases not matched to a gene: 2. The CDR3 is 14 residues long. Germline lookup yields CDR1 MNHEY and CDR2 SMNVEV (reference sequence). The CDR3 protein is CASSYTGGGNTIYF. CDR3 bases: TGTGCCAGCAGTTACACAGGGGGTGGAAACACCATATATTTT.

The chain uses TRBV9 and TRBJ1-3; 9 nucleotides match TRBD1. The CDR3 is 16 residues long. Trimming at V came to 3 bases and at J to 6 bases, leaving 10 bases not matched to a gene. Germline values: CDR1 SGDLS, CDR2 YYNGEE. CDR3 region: CASSATPGDRVNTIYF. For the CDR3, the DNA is TGTGCCAGCAGCGCCACCCCCGGGGACAGGGTAAACACCATATATTTT.

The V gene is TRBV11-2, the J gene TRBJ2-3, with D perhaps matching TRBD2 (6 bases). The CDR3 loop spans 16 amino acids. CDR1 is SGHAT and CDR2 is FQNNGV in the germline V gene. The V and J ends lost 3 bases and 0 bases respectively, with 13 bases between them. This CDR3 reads CASSLIAVSSTDTQYF. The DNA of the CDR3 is TGTGCCAGCAGCTTGATAGCGGTATCTAGCACAGATACGCAGTATTTT.

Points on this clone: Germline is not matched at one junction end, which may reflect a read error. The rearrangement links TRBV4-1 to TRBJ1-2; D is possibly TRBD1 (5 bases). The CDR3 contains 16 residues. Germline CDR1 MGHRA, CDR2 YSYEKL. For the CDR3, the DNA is TGCGCCAGCAGCCAAGAGGCAGGGCTGAAAAACTATGGCCACACCTTC. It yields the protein CASSQEAGLKNYGHTF.

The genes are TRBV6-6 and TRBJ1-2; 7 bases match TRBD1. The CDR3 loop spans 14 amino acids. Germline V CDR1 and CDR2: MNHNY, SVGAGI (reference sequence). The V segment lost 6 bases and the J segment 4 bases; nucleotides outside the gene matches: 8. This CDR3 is CASRKQGNFYGYTF. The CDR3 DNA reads TGTGCCAGCAGAAAACAGGGGAACTTCTATGGCTACACCTTC.